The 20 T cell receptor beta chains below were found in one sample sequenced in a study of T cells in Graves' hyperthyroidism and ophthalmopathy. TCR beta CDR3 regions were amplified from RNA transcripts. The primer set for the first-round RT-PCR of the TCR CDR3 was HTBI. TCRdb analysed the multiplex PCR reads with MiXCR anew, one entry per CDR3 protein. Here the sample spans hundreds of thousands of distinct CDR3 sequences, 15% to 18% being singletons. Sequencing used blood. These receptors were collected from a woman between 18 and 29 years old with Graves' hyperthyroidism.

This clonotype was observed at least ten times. The CDR3: CASSATTRADTQYF. CDR3 nucleotide sequence: TGTGCCAGCAGCGCTACTACTAGGGCAGATACGCAGTATTTT. The genes are TRBV2 and TRBJ2-3; the D gene is possibly TRBD2 (5 bases). The CDR3 has 14 residues. Deletions cut 6 bases from V and 4 bases from J, with 14 bases between. Germline-derived CDR1 and CDR2 are SNHLY and FYNNEI.

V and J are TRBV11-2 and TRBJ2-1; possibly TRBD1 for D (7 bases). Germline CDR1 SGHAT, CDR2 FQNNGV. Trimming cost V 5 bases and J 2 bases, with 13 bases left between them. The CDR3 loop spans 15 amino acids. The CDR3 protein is CASSVAGGPYNEQFF. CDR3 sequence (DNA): TGTGCCAGCAGCGTTGCAGGGGGGCCCTACAATGAGCAGTTCTTC.

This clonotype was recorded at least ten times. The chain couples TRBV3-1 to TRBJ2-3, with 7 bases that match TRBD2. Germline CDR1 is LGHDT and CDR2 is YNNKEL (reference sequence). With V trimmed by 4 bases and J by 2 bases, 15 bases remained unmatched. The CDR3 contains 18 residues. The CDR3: CASSPRPGGPWLTDTQYF. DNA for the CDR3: TGTGCCAGCAGCCCTAGACCGGGGGGACCATGGCTCACAGATACGCAGTATTTT.

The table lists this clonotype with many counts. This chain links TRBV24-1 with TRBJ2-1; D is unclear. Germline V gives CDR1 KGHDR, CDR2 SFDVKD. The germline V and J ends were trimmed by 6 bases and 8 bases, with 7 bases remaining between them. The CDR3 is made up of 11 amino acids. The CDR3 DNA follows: TGTGCCACCAGTTTTGGTCATGAGCAGTTCTTC. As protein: CATSFGHEQFF.

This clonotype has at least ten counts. The CDR3 protein is CASSLDLMGTDTQYF. In DNA, the CDR3 is TGTGCCAGCAGCTTAGATCTTATGGGCACAGATACGCAGTATTTT. The rearrangement uses TRBV11-2 and TRBJ2-3, with unresolved D. CDR1 SGHAT and CDR2 FQNNGV come from the germline V gene. The CDR3 runs 15 residues. Trimming shortened V by 0 bases and J by 1 base, and 8 bases separated the two germline ends.

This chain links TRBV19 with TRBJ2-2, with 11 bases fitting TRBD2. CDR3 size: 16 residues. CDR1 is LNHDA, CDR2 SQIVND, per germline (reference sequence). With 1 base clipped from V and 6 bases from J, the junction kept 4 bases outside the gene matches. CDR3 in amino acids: CASSIVTSGGAGELFF. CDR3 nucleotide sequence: TGTGCCAGTAGTATAGTTACTAGCGGGGGAGCCGGGGAGCTGTTTTTT.

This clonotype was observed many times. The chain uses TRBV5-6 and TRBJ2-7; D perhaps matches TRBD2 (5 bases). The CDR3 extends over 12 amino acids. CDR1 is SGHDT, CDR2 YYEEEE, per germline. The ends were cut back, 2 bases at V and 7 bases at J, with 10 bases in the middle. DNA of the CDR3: TGTGCCAGCAGCTTATCCCCGGGGGAGCAGTACTTC. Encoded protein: CASSLSPGEQYF.

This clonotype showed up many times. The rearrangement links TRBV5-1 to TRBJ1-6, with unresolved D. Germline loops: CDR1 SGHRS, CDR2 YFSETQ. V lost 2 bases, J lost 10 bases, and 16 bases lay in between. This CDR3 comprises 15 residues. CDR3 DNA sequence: TGCGCCAGCAGCTTCGAACCTTACGGTAACTCACCCCTCCACTTT. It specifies CASSFEPYGNSPLHF.

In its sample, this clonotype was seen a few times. The CDR3 reads CASSPPSGSHNEQFF. The CDR3, as DNA: TGTGCCAGCTCACCACCGAGCGGGTCCCACAATGAGCAGTTCTTC. The V gene is TRBV18, the J gene TRBJ2-1, with a tentative D call TRBD2 (6 bases). Germline V gives CDR1 KGHSH, CDR2 LQKENI. The CDR3 loop spans 15 amino acids. Trimming left V 0 bases short and J 5 bases short, with 11 bases between.

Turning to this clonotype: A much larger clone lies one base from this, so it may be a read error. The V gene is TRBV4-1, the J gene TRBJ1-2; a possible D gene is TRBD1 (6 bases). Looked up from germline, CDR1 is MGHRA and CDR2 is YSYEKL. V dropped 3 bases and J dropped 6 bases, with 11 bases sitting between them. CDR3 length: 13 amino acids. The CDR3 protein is CASSQAGANGYTF. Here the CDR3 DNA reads TGCGCCAGCAGCCAGGCAGGGGCCAATGGCTACACCTTC.

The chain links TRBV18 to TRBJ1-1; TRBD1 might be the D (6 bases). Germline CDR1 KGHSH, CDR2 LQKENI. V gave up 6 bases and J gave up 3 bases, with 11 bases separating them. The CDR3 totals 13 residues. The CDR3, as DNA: TGTGCCAGCTCTCAAAAGGGGGACACTGAAGCTTTCTTT. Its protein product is CASSQKGDTEAFF.

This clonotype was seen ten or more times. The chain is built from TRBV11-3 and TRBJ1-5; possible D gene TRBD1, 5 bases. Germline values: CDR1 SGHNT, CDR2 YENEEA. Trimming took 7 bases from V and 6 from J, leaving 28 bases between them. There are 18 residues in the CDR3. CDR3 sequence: CASTPYGGEKGSGQPQHF. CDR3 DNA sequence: TGTGCCAGCACGCCATATGGAGGGGAGAAGGGGAGTGGTCAGCCCCAGCATTTT.

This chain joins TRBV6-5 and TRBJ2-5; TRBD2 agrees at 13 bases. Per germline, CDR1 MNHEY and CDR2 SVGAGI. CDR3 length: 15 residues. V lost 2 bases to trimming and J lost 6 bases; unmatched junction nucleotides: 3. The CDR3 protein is CASSYTSGRAKTQYF. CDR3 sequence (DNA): TGTGCCAGCAGTTACACTAGCGGGAGGGCGAAGACCCAGTACTTC.

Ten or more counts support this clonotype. The CDR3 DNA sequence: TGCAGTGCTACCAGCGGGAGAGTAAATGAGCAGTTCTTC. Its protein product is CSATSGRVNEQFF. V and J are TRBV20-1 and TRBJ2-1; 8 positions match TRBD2. CDR1 is DFQATT and CDR2 is SNEGSKA in the germline V gene (reference sequence). The CDR3 has 13 residues. The J segment lost 7 bases and the V segment lost 4 bases, leaving 6 bases of the junction unmatched.

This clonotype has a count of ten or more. The CDR3 sequence: CASGPRESEQYF. The DNA of the CDR3 is TGTGCTAGTGGTCCGAGGGAGTCCGAGCAGTACTTC. V gene TRBV12-5 combines with J gene TRBJ2-7; D may be TRBD2 (5 bases). The V gene's germline CDR1 is LGHNT and CDR2 FRNRAP. The CDR3 is 12 residues long. Trimming took off 5 bases at V and 6 bases at J, with 11 bases between the two ends.

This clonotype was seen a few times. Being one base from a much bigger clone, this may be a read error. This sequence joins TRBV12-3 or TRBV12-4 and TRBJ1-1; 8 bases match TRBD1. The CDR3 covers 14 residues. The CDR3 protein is CASKQQGVVTEASF. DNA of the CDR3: TGTGCCAGCAAACAACAGGGGGTTGTCACTGAAGCTTCCTTT.

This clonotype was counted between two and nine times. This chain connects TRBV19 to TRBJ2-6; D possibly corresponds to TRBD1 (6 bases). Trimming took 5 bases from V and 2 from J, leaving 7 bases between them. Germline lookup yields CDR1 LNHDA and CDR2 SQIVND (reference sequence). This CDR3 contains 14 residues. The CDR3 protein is CASSEGAGANVLTF. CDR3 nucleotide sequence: TGTGCCAGTAGTGAGGGGGCTGGGGCCAACGTCCTGACTTTC.

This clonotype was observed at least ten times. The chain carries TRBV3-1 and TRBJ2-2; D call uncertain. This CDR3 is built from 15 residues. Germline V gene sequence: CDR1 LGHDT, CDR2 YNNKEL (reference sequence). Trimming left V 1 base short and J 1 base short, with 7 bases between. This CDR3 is CASSQGRLNTGELFF. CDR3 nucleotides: TGTGCCAGCAGCCAAGGGCGGCTGAACACCGGGGAGCTGTTTTTT. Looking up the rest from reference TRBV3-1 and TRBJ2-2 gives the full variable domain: DTAVSQTPKYLVTQMGNDKSIKCEQNLGHDTMYWYKQDSKKFLKIMFSYNNKELIINETVPNRFSPKSPDKAHLNLHINSLELGDSAVYFCASSQGRLNTGELFFGEGSRLTVL.

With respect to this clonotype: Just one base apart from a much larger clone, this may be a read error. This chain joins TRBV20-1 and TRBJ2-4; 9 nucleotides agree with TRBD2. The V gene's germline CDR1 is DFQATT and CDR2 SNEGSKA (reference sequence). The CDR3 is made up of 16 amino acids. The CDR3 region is CSAREREGLAKNTQYF. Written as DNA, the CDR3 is TGCAGTGCTAGAGAGCGGGAGGGCCTAGCCAAAAACACTCAGTACTTC.

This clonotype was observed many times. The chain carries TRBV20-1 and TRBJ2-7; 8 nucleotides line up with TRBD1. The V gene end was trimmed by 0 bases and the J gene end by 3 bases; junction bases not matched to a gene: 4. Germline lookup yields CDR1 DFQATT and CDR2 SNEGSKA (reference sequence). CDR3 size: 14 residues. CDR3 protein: CSARDHGQGYEQYF. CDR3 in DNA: TGCAGTGCTAGAGATCACGGACAGGGCTACGAGCAGTACTTC.